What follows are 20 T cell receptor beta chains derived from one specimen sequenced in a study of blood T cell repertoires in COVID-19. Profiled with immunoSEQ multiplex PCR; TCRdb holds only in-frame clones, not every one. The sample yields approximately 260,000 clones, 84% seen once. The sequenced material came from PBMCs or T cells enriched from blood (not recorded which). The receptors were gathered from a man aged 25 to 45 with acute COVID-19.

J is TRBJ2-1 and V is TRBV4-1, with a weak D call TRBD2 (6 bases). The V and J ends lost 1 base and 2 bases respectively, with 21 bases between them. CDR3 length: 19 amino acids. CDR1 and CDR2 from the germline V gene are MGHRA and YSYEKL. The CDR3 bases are TGCGCCAGCAGCCAAGGGCGGGATAGCGGAGGAGGGGCCTACAATGAGCAGTTCTTC. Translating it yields CASSQGRDSGGGAYNEQFF.

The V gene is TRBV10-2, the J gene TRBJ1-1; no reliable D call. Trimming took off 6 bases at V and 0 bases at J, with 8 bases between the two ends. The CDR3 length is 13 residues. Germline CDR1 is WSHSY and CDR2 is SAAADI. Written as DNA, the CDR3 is TGCGCCAGCAGCGGGAACATGAACACTGAAGCTTTCTTT. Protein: CASSGNMNTEAFF.

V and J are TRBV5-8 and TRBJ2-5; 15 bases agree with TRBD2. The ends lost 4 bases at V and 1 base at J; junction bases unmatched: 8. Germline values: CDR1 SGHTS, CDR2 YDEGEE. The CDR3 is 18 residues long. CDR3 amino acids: CASSPAGTSGGTQETQYF. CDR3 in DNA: TGTGCCAGCAGCCCCGCGGGGACTAGCGGGGGGACCCAAGAGACCCAGTACTTC.

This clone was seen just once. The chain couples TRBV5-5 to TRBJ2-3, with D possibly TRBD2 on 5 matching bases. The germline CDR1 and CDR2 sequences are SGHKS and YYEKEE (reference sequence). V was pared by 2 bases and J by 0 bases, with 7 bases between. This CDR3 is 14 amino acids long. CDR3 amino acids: CASSLGSSTDTQYF. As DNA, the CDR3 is TGTGCCAGCAGCTTAGGGAGTAGCACAGATACGCAGTATTTT.

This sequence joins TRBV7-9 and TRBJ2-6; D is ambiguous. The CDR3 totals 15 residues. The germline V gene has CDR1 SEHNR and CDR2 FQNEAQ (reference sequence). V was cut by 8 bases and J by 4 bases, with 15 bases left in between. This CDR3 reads CASPRGPLGANVLTF. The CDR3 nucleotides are TGTGCCAGCCCCCGTGGGCCGCTCGGGGCCAACGTCCTGACTTTC.

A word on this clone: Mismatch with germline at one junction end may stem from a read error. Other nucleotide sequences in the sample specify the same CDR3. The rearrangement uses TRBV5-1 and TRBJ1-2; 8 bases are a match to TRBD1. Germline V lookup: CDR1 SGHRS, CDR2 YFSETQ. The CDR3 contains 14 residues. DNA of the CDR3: TGTGCCAGCAGCCCAGGGGGCGCGGACTATGGCTACACCTTC. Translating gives CASSPGGADYGYTF.

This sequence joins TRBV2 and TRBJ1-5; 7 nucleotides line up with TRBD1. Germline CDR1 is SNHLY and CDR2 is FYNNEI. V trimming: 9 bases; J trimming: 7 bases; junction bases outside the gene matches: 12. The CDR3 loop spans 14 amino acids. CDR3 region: CASERQGLGQPQHF. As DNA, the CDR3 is TGTGCCAGTGAACGACAGGGTCTCGGCCAGCCCCAGCATTTT.

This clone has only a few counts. Here the CDR3 reads CASSLLGAPYGYTF. DNA for the CDR3: TGTGCCAGCAGCTTGTTGGGGGCGCCCTATGGCTACACCTTC. The chain combines TRBV5-4 with TRBJ1-2, with D perhaps TRBD1 (6 bases). Between the trimmed V and J ends, which lost 1 base and 4 bases, there was a span of 11 bases. This CDR3 contains 14 residues. The V gene's germline CDR1 is SGHNT and CDR2 YYREEE (reference sequence).

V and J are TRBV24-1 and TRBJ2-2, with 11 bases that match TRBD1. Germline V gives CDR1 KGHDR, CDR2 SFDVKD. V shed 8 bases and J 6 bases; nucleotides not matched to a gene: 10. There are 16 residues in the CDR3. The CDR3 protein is CATTTAGTGGSGELFF. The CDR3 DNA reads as TGTGCCACCACCACCGCCGGGACAGGGGGATCCGGGGAGCTGTTTTTT.

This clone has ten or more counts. The CDR3 region has the DNA TGTGCCAGCAGACACACCGGGACTCGCATTGACGAGCAGTACGTC. Its protein product is CASRHTGTRIDEQYV. V usage is TRBV11-2 and J usage is TRBJ2-7, with D possibly TRBD2 on 6 matching bases. The germline CDR1 and CDR2 sequences are SGHAT and FQNNGV. The V gene lost 6 bases and the J gene lost 5 bases, with 20 bases spanning the gap. This CDR3 has 15 residues.

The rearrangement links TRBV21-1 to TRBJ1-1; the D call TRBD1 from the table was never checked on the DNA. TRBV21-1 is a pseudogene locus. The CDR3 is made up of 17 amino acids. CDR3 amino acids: CASSKGAQSFRNTEAFF. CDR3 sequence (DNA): TGTGCCAGCAGCAAAGGGGCGCAGTCGTTTCGGAACACTGAAGCTTTCTTT.

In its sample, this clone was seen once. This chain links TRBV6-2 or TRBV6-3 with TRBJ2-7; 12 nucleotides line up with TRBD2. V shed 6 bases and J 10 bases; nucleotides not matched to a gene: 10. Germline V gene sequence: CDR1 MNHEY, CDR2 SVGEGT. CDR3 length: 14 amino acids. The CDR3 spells CASSPGLAGTVQYV. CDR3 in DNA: TGTGCCAGCAGCCCCGGACTAGCGGGGACGGTCCAGTACGTC.

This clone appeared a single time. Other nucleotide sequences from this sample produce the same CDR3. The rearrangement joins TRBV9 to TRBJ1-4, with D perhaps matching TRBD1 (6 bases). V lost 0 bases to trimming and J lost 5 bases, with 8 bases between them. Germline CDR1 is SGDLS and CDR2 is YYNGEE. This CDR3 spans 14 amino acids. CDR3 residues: CASSVGGGNEKLFF. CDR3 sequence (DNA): TGTGCCAGCAGCGTAGGAGGGGGAAATGAAAAACTGTTTTTT.

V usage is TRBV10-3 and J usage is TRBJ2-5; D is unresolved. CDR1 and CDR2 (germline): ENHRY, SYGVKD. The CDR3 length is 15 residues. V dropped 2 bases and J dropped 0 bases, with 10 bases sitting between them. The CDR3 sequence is CAISEADTYQETQYF. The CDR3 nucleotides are TGTGCCATCAGTGAGGCCGACACCTACCAAGAGACCCAGTACTTC.

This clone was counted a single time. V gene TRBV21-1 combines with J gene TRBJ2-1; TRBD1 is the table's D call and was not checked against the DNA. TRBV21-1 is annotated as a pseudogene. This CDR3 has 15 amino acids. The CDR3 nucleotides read TGTGCCAGCAGCAAGGGTAGGGGCTCCTACAATGAGCAGTTCTTC. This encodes CASSKGRGSYNEQFF.

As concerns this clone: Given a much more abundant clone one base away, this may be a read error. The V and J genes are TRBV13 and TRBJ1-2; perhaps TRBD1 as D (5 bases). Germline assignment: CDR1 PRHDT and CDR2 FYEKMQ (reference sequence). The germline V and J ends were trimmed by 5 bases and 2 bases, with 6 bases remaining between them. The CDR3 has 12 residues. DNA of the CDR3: TGTGCCAGCAGCGGGGGGAACTATGGCTACACCTTC. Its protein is CASSGGNYGYTF.

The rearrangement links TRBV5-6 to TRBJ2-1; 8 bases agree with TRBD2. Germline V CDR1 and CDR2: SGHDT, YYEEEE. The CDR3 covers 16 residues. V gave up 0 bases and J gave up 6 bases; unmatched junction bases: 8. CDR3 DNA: TGTGCCAGCAGCTTGGTACGGCTAGCGGGCAGCAATGAGCAGTTCTTC. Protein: CASSLVRLAGSNEQFF.

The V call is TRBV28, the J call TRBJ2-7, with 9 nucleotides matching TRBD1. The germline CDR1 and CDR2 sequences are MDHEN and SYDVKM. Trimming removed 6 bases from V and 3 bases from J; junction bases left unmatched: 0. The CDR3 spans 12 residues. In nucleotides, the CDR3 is TGTGCCAGCAGGACAGGGGGCTACGAGCAGTACGTC. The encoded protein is CASRTGGYEQYV.

The DNA of the CDR3 is TGTGCCAGCAGTTTATCGCGGAGCTCCTACGAGCAGTACGTC. The encoded protein is CASSLSRSSYEQYV. This chain links TRBV27 with TRBJ2-7; D is unresolved. Trimming removed 0 bases at V and 0 bases at J, with 6 bases between. The CDR3 covers 14 residues. Looked up from germline, CDR1 is MNHEY and CDR2 is SMNVEV (reference sequence).

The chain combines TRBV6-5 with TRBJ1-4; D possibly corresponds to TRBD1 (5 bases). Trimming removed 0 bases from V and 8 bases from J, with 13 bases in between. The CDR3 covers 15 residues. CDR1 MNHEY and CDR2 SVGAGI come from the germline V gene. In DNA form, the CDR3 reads TGTGCCAGCAGTTACTCTGGAGGGGTGGTCGAAAAACTGTTTTTT. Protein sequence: CASSYSGGVVEKLFF.